This T cell receptor (beta chain) was found in a study of blood T cells in healthy people across ages. The second PCR ran about 6 to 12 cycles with a sample-barcoded 5' primer and J-beta primers. All samples yielded 2.5 million or more CDR3-containing paired-end reads. TCRdb independently ran MiXCR on the 5' RACE reads; one entry per CDR3 protein. This table has 270,000 or so distinct CDR3 sequences, 25% to 30% appearing once. The germline V gene encodes CDR1 SGHTA and CDR2 FQGNSA. The CDR3 is 15 residues long. V was trimmed by 5 bases and J by 0 bases, leaving 11 bases between them. Points from the study as a whole: Roughly linearly, TCR beta diversity per million T cells fell as age increased. Strong correlation existed between TCR beta diversity and naive T cell percentage.

Note on this clonotype: Its target is not known.

V usage is TRBV7-2 and J usage is TRBJ2-1; tentatively, D is TRBD2 (5 bases). This TCR was sampled from a woman aged 70-85 years in good health. Material for sequencing was blood. The CDR3 reads CASSTLRASYNEQFF. CDR3 coding DNA: TGTGCCAGCAGCACATTGCGGGCCTCCTACAATGAGCAGTTCTTC.